Each of the 14 T cell receptor beta chains below was sequenced from the same sample in a study of human T cells and chemical hapten exposure. In TCRdb, the RACE reads were re-called with MiXCR into one record per CDR3 protein. The data contain around 39,000 distinct CDR3 sequences, 5.5% to 8% of them singletons. Time point indicated: patch test 1, 2 weeks after DPC sensitization. Described treatment: therapeutic diphenylcyclopropenone sensitization with weekly scalp DPC. Unfractionated whole blood yielded total RNA. The source material was whole blood, sampled in connection with sensitization to the hapten diphenylcyclopropenone (DPC). The origin of the receptors is a woman younger than 45 with alopecia areata. Some clones in this sample may be carry-over from other donors' samples.

This clonotype was found many times. The rearrangement uses TRBV29-1 and TRBJ1-1; TRBD1 matches 8 bases. Germline assignment: CDR1 SQVTM and CDR2 ANQGSEA. V trimming: 2 bases; J trimming: 4 bases; junction bases outside the gene matches: 6. This CDR3 is built from 14 residues. The DNA of the CDR3 is TGCAGCGTTGAACTTGTAGGACAGGGCACTGAAGCTTTCTTT. Its protein product is CSVELVGQGTEAFF.

This clonotype was observed many times. The J gene is TRBJ2-1, the V gene TRBV4-3; no reliable D call. The V and J ends lost 0 bases and 7 bases respectively, with 7 bases between them. CDR1 is LGHNA, CDR2 YSLEER, per germline. The length of the CDR3 is 13 residues. The CDR3 spells CASSQDGRNEQFF. CDR3 nucleotide sequence: TGCGCCAGCAGCCAAGATGGGCGGAATGAGCAGTTCTTC.

This clonotype was recorded many times. The chain joins TRBV5-1 to TRBJ2-5; the match to TRBD2 covers 12 bases. This CDR3 contains 15 residues. J lost 1 base, V lost 8 bases, and 6 bases had no gene match. Per germline, CDR1 SGHRS and CDR2 YFSETQ. The CDR3, as DNA: TGCGCCAGTCGGACTAGCGGGGTCCCCCAAGAGACCCAGTACTTC. This gives the protein CASRTSGVPQETQYF.

The rearrangement joins TRBV7-9 to TRBJ2-6, with 7 bases fitting TRBD1. CDR3 length: 22 residues. The junction had 24 bases not matched to a gene; V was cut back by 5 bases and J by 2 bases. Germline CDR1 SEHNR, CDR2 FQNEAQ (reference sequence). CDR3 loop: CASSTPGQLRKPNRAGANVLTF. For the CDR3, the DNA is TGTGCCAGCAGCACGCCGGGACAGTTAAGAAAACCAAATCGGGCTGGGGCCAACGTCCTGACTTTC.

This clonotype was seen repeatedly, ten times or more. The gene calls are TRBV12-3 or TRBV12-4 and TRBJ2-7; D is unresolved. The CDR3 has 14 residues. V was trimmed by 5 bases and J by 3 bases, leaving 14 bases between them. CDR3 sequence reads: CASSEDGPLYEQYF. In DNA form, the CDR3 reads TGTGCCAGCAGTGAGGACGGGCCACTCTACGAGCAGTACTTC.

This clonotype occurred many times. This rearrangement joins TRBV12-3 or TRBV12-4 to TRBJ2-7, with D maybe TRBD1 (5 bases). There are 13 residues in the CDR3. V gave up 4 bases and J gave up 5 bases, with 12 bases separating them. CDR3 sequence reads: CASSSSRVHEQYF. In DNA form, the CDR3 reads TGTGCCAGCAGTTCGTCCAGGGTCCACGAGCAGTACTTC.

This clonotype has a count of ten or more. J is TRBJ2-7 and V is TRBV7-2; D may be TRBD1 (5 bases). The CDR3 is 17 amino acids. V shed 2 bases and J shed 3 bases, with 20 bases lying between them. The germline CDR1 and CDR2 sequences are SGHTA and FQGNSA. The CDR3 coding sequence is TGTGCCAGCAGCTTATTCTTGAGCCCCGACAGACGCTACGAGCAGTACTTC. Translated: CASSLFLSPDRRYEQYF.

CDR3 bases: TGTGCCAGCAGCGCCCGGACACAGTCCACAGATACGCAGTATTTT. Translation: CASSARTQSTDTQYF. V gene TRBV5-4 combines with J gene TRBJ2-3; the D gene is possibly TRBD1 (5 bases). The CDR3 length is 15 residues. V lost 4 bases, J lost 2 bases, and 14 bases lay in between. Per the germline V gene, CDR1 is SGHNT and CDR2 is YYREEE (reference sequence).

This clonotype showed up just a few times. This chain connects TRBV11-2 to TRBJ2-3; no definite D call. The CDR3 covers 14 residues. V was trimmed by 4 bases and J by 0 bases, leaving 8 bases between them. Germline CDR1 is SGHAT and CDR2 is FQNNGV. This CDR3 reads CASSYSASTDTQYF. The CDR3 DNA reads as TGTGCCAGCAGCTACTCAGCTAGCACAGATACGCAGTATTTT.

The chain joins TRBV3-2 to TRBJ2-4. TRBV3-2 corresponds to a pseudogene. The CDR3 is 14 amino acids. The CDR3 loop reads CASSQRVAKNIQYF. In DNA, the CDR3 is TGTGCCAGCAGCCAAAGAGTAGCCAAAAACATTCAGTACTTC.

This clonotype turned up a few times. This chain connects TRBV12-3 or TRBV12-4 to TRBJ2-7; 10 nucleotides agree with TRBD1. The trim removed 5 bases at V and 2 bases at J, leaving 6 bases unmatched. This CDR3 has 15 amino acids. The CDR3 DNA sequence: TGTGCCAGCAGTCCACGGACAGGGGGAACCTACGAGCAGTACTTC. Translation: CASSPRTGGTYEQYF.

This clonotype showed up many times. The chain carries TRBV7-2 and TRBJ2-3, with D unclear. The CDR3 contains 13 residues. With 4 bases removed from V and 1 base from J, the gap between germline ends came to 6 bases. Germline assignment: CDR1 SGHTA and CDR2 FQGNSA. CDR3 amino acids: CASSSDRTDTQYF. The CDR3 DNA reads TGTGCCAGCAGCTCGGACCGCACAGATACGCAGTATTTT. The variable domain in full, completed from reference TRBV7-2 and TRBJ2-3, reads GAGVSQSPSNKVTEKGKDVELRCDPISGHTALYWYRQSLGQGLEFLIYFQGNSAPDKSGLPSDRFSAERTGGSVSTLTIQRTQQEDSAVYLCASSSDRTDTQYFGPGTRLTVL.

This clonotype appeared a few times. The chain combines TRBV20-1 with TRBJ2-1, with D unresolved. The germline gives CDR1 DFQATT, CDR2 SNEGSKA (reference sequence). Trimming removed 6 bases from V and 5 bases from J, with 17 bases in between. The CDR3 is 14 residues long. The chain's CDR3 is CSAHRPALDNEQFF. The DNA for the CDR3 is TGCAGTGCCCATCGACCAGCTTTAGACAATGAGCAGTTCTTC.

This clonotype has a count of ten or more. This chain uses TRBV29-1 with TRBJ1-1; 7 nucleotides align to TRBD1. The CDR3 is 12 residues long. Looked up from germline, CDR1 is SQVTM and CDR2 is ANQGSEA. The V segment lost 7 bases and the J segment 1 base; nucleotides outside the gene matches: 3. The CDR3 DNA follows: TGCAGCGCGGACAGGTCGAACACTGAAGCTTTCTTT. The encoded protein is CSADRSNTEAFF.